This T cell receptor (beta chain) was retrieved from a study of beta chain features in type 1 diabetes (dated 2018 in TCRdb). At the level of the whole study: No differences in mean age, gender distribution, total cell number or subset yield were found between patients and healthy donors. Across all samples, 107,917,701 sorted cells were examined, and cell number per subset correlated strongly with RNA yield. Naive and central memory subsets were obtained from all 30 or so donors, but regulatory and stem cell-like memory subsets were isolated from only 8 patients and roughly eight healthy donors. In the study, TCRB repertoires of sorted circulating CD4+ T cell subsets from recently diagnosed type 1 diabetes patients were compared with those of matched healthy donors.

About this clone itself: Its antigen has not been determined. Base qualities are not provided; no much larger clone lies one nucleotide away.

Study-level results and caveats: Fewer insertions and more nucleotide deletions at VDJ recombination sites were observed in patients with type 1 diabetes, implying thymic rearrangement abnormalities. Shorter templates might be favored by PCR, yet because patient and control samples were amplified and corrected together, any such skew would affect both groups equally. Because the HLA sub-analyses included only small numbers of individuals, any influence of HLA type on TCRB rearrangement was left unresolved. Sequencing cDNA rather than genomic DNA could over-represent highly expressing activated cells, although activation and CD3 levels did not differ between groups. Naive, central memory and regulatory TCRB repertoires appeared to be more similar among patients than among healthy donors. A moderate but significant shortening of TCRB CDR3 length was observed in type 1 diabetes patients in all four CD4+ subsets.

All of the isolated RNA was reverse transcribed with the High Capacity cDNA Reverse Transcription Kit, so expressed TCRB transcripts were sequenced. Naive, central memory and regulatory T cell samples underwent deep immunoSEQ sequencing, averaging roughly 3.3 million total reads per sample. After sorted cells were lysed in RLT buffer, RNA was extracted with DNase-treated RNeasy Micro or Mini kits, with the choice depending on cell number. Each cell subset was processed separately to prevent cross-contamination, with patient and healthy donor samples processed together. The immunoSEQ multiplex PCR was used to amplify TCRB sequences from cDNA, generating 87-bp fragments that spanned the CDR3 region. Sequencing of the amplicons was done on the Illumina HiSeq platform. On the authors' methods: PCR bias was computationally corrected using synthetic template baselines, reads within Hamming distance 2 were collapsed, and singletons that could not be merged were discarded. Reads were aligned against IMGT to assign V, D and J genes, CDR3 length and insertions or deletions at six rearrangement sites. Within each subset, clonotype counts were normalized to the number of sorted cells before true diversity and Gini coefficients were calculated with the tcR R package. The overlap coefficient, calculated on TCRB nucleotide sequences, was used to quantify repertoire sharing. Out-of-frame TCRB sequences from naive cells were analyzed as a proxy for the pre-selection repertoire. TCRdb took this table from immuneACCESS and kept in-frame rearrangements with V and J called. Such tables lack part of the clones; where checked against another copy, unresolved V genes explain under half of the gap, and the rest is unexplained. Clone size and the V and J calls come from that table; the DNA yielded D and trimming. Counted in this sample were 630,000 or so clones; more than 12% of them appeared once. In total, the top ten clones hold roughly 0.04% of the sample.

A single peripheral blood draw of around 0.11 L on average was collected from each donor into heparinised tubes. Using a panel that included CD45RO, CCR7, CD25, CD127, CD95 and CD27, naive, central memory, regulatory and stem cell-like memory CD4+ T cells were sorted on a BD FACSAria II. A purity above 95% was achieved for all sorted populations. PBMCs were separated immediately by Lymphoprep density gradient centrifugation and were stained directly, without being cultured. So that batch effects would be minimized, each experiment stained and sorted samples in pairs, pairing one healthy donor with one patient. V loses 5 bases of germline sequence and J loses 9 bases, and the interval between the two ends is 12 bases. There are 12 amino acids in the CDR3, from cysteine to phenylalanine inclusive. Only the CDR3 DNA is retained, 36 bases long and in frame from the first base. Sequences SGHTA (CDR1) and FQGNSA (CDR2) are obtained from the germline V gene.

The sample taken for sequencing was naive CD4+ T cells from blood. What the cell subset or site label conveys for this sample: true naive CD4+ T cells. This sequence uses TRBV7-2 and TRBJ2-3; matching of 5 bases hints at TRBD1 as the D gene. This clonotype originated in a man between 18 and 29 years old with type 1 diabetes. The nucleotide sequence is given as TGTGCCAGCAGCCCAAGGACAAGGACGCAGTATTTT. This sequence encodes CASSPRTRTQYF.